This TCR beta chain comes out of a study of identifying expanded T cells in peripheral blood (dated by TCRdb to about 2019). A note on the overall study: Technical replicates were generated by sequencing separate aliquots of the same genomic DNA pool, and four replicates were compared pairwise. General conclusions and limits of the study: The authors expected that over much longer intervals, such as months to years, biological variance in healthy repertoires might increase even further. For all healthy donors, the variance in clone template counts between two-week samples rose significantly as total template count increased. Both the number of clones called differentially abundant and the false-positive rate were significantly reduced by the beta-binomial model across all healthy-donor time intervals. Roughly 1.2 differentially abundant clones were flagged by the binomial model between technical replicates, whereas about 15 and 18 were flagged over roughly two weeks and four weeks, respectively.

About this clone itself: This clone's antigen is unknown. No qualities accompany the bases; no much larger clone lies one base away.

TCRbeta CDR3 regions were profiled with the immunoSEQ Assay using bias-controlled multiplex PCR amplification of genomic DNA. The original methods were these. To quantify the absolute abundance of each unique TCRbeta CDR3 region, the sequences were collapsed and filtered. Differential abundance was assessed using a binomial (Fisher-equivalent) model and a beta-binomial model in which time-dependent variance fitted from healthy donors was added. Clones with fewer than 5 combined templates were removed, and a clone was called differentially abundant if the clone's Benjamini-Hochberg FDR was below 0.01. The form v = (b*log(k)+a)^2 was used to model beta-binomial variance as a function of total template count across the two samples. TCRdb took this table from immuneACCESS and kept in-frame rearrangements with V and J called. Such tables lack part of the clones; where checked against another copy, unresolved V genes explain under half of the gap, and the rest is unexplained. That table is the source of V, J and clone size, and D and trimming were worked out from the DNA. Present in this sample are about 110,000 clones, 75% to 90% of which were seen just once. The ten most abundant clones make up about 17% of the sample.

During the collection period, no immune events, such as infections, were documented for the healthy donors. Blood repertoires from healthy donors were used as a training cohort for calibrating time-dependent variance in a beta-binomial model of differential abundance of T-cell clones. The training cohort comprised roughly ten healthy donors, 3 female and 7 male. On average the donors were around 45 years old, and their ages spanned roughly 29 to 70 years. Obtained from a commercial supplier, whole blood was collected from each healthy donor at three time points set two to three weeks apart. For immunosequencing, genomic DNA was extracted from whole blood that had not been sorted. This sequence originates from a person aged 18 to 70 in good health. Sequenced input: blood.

Here the CDR3 is given as CASSPFGQHSSYEQYF. The sequenced DNA is TGTGCCAGCTCACCATTTGGGCAGCATAGCTCCTACGAGCAGTACTTC. The sequence links TRBV18 to TRBJ2-7; the D gene remains uncertain. The CDR3 holds 16 amino acids from the cysteine to the phenylalanine. Just the 48-base CDR3 DNA is kept, in frame starting at base 1. From a lookup of the germline V gene, CDR1 and CDR2 are KGHSH and LQKENI. V loses 2 bases, J loses 0 bases, and the germline ends lie 14 bases apart.